These 12 T cell receptor beta chains were all obtained from the same sample, sequenced in a study of prognosis after radiotherapy for stage I lung cancer. From genomic DNA, two-round multiplex PCR was used to amplify TCR beta CDR3. With primers specific to each TRBV and TRBJ gene, the first-round PCR was performed. From the multiplex PCR reads, TCRdb called clonotypes with MiXCR, one entry per CDR3 protein. The table includes tens of thousands of distinct CDR3 sequences, about 30% detected once. Sequenced here: PBMCs, sampled before or after stereotactic body radiation therapy (not recorded which). These TCRs come from a donor at least 50 years old with non-small cell lung cancer.

With respect to this clonotype: This is likely an artifact of a read error, given a far larger clone one base away. V gene TRBV6-2 or TRBV6-3 combines with J gene TRBJ1-1, with D perhaps matching TRBD1 (6 bases). The length of the CDR3 is 15 residues. Germline assignment: CDR1 MNHEY and CDR2 SVGEGT. CDR3 sequence (DNA): TGTGCCAGCCAAACAGGGCTGGGGATGAACAATGAAGCTTTCTTT. This encodes CASQTGLGMNNEAFF.

At least ten counts were recorded for this clonotype. The chain couples TRBV24-1 to TRBJ1-1, with D possibly matching TRBD1 (5 bases). Per germline, CDR1 KGHDR and CDR2 SFDVKD. The CDR3 is made up of 14 amino acids. Trimming took 3 bases from V and 5 from J, leaving 12 bases between them. CDR3 region: CATSDGAEGTEAFF. The CDR3 bases are TGTGCCACCAGTGATGGGGCAGAGGGTACTGAAGCTTTCTTT.

This clonotype occurred many times. The chain links TRBV7-8 to TRBJ1-3; D gene unclear. The CDR3 is 17 residues long. Germline V gene lookup returns CDR1 SGHVS and CDR2 FQNEAQ. Trimming removed 4 bases from V and 0 bases from J, with 16 bases in between. DNA of the CDR3: TGTGCCAGCAGCTCCCGACTTACACGAAACTCTGGAAACACCATATATTTT. Residues: CASSSRLTRNSGNTIYF. Using reference TRBV7-8 and TRBJ1-3 for the parts outside the CDR3, the full variable domain is GAGVSQSPRYKVAKRGQDVALRCDPISGHVSLFWYQQALGQGPEFLTYFQNEAQLDKSGLPSDRFFAERPEGSVSTLKIQRTQQEDSAVYLCASSSRLTRNSGNTIYFGEGSWLTVV.

This clonotype was picked up many times. A junction boundary mismatches the germline segment, possibly from a read error. The rearrangement joins TRBV7-3 to TRBJ2-1; TRBD2 agrees at 11 bases. CDR1 is SGHTA, CDR2 FQGTGA, per germline. The CDR3 loop spans 15 amino acids. The CDR3 DNA follows: TGTGCTAGCAGCCCTTTAGCGGGGGGGCCAAGTGAGCAGTTCTTC. It specifies CASSPLAGGPSEQFF.

This clonotype was counted many times. The chain employs TRBV9 and TRBJ1-2; possibly TRBD1 for D (6 bases). V lost 7 bases, J lost 3 bases, and 16 bases lay in between. This CDR3 spans 14 amino acids. Germline V gene sequence: CDR1 SGDLS, CDR2 YYNGEE. The CDR3 region has the DNA TGTGCCAGCGGGGAGGGAAGGGGGGACTATGGCTACACCTTC. Protein product: CASGEGRGDYGYTF.

This clonotype was seen at least ten times. The rearrangement joins TRBV7-9 to TRBJ2-3, with 8 bases lining up with TRBD1. The V gene end was trimmed by 6 bases and the J gene end by 3 bases; junction bases not matched to a gene: 2. The CDR3 is made up of 13 amino acids. Per the germline V gene, CDR1 is SEHNR and CDR2 is FQNEAQ (reference sequence). In DNA, the CDR3 is TGTGCCAGCAGTCAGGGGGCTACAGATACGCAGTATTTT. This codes for CASSQGATDTQYF.

The chain carries TRBV27 and TRBJ2-7; possibly TRBD1 for D (6 bases). The V end was cut by 6 bases, the J end by 3 bases, with 15 bases between. The CDR3 spans 14 residues. Germline assignment: CDR1 MNHEY and CDR2 SMNVEV (reference sequence). For the CDR3, the DNA is TGTGCCAGCAGAAATCCGGGACATTGCTACGAGCAGTACTTC. Translation: CASRNPGHCYEQYF.

Regarding this clonotype: A far larger clone is off by one base, so a read error is likely. This CDR3 is CASSLGNQHQHF. As DNA, the CDR3 is TGTGCCAGCAGTTTGGGCAATCAGCACCAGCATTTT. The rearrangement uses TRBV6-9 and TRBJ1-5; D gene unclear. The CDR3 is 12 residues long. Germline-derived CDR1 and CDR2 are MNHGY and SVAAGI.

This clonotype appeared a few times. At one of its ends the junction is not consistent with the germline gene, which may arise from a read error. The rearrangement joins TRBV5-4 to TRBJ1-6; D call uncertain. Germline CDR1 reads SGHNT; CDR2 reads YYREEE (reference sequence). The CDR3 has 13 residues. CDR3 sequence: CASSSGSEAPLQF. CDR3 sequence (DNA): TGTGCCAGCAGCTCCGGATCCGAAGCACCCCTCCAATTT.

This clonotype was detected ten times or more. V usage is TRBV3-1 and J usage is TRBJ2-2; D remains unclear. This CDR3 region has 15 residues. V lost 0 bases to trimming and J lost 4 bases, with 9 bases between them. Looked up from germline, CDR1 is LGHDT and CDR2 is YNNKEL (reference sequence). The CDR3 sequence is CASSQDRVFTGELFF. CDR3 DNA sequence: TGTGCCAGCAGCCAAGATCGGGTTTTCACCGGGGAGCTGTTTTTT.

Ten or more counts support this clonotype. J is TRBJ2-7 and V is TRBV7-3; D is unclear. The V gene lost 4 bases and the J gene lost 10 bases, with 17 bases spanning the gap. This CDR3 spans 13 amino acids. Germline assignment: CDR1 SGHTA and CDR2 FQGTGA. DNA of the CDR3: TGTGCCAGCAGCTCGTATCATAATGACCCCCAGTACTTC. As protein: CASSSYHNDPQYF.

Comments on this clonotype: An end of the junction differs from the germline gene, which may be a read error. The chain couples TRBV30 to TRBJ2-1; D may be TRBD2 (5 bases). Germline CDR1 is GTSNPN and CDR2 is SVGIG (reference sequence). The CDR3 totals 14 residues. The DNA of the CDR3 is TGTTCCTGGAGTATTGGCGGGTCCCTGAATGAGCAGTTCTTC. It codes for CSWSIGGSLNEQFF.